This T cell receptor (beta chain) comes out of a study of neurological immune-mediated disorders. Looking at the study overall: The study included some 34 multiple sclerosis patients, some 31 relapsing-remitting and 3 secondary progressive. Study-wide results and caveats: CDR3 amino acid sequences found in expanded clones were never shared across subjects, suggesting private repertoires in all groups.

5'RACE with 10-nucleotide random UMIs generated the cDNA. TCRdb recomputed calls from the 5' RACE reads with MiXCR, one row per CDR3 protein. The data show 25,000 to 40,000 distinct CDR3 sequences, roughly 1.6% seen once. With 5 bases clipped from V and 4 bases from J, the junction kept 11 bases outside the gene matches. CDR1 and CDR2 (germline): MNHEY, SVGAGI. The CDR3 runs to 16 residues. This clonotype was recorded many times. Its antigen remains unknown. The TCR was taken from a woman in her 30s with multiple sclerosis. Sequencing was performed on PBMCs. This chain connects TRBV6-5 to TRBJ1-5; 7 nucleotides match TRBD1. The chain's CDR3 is CASSISGTAGNQPQHF. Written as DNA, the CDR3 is TGTGCCAGCAGTATCTCCGGGACAGCGGGGAATCAGCCCCAGCATTTT.